The sample holds a few counts of the clone carrying this T cell receptor (beta chain). The antigen is unknown. TCR beta CDR3 sequences were amplified from RNA transcripts. Initially, a first-round RT-PCR of the TCR CDR3 employed the HTBI primer set. TCRdb re-derived calls from the multiplex PCR reads in MiXCR, one entry per CDR3 protein. Among approximately 710,000 distinct CDR3 sequences listed, approximately 15% were seen once. These data belong to a study of T cells in Graves' hyperthyroidism and ophthalmopathy. Study observations and caveats: Most thyroid clonotypes with frequency above 0.001 were detected in blood.

Graves' hyperthyroidism qualified as stable when ophthalmopathy did not progress within 18 months. Pregnant or lactating patients were excluded, as were those with uncontrolled infection or other autoimmune disease. Diagnosis rested on symptoms, serum thyroxine and TRAb, thyroid ultrasound, and orbital computed tomography. Trimming took off 6 bases at V and 5 bases at J, with 13 bases between the two ends. This CDR3 has 13 residues. The germline V gene encodes CDR1 SNHLY and CDR2 FYNNEI. Sequenced: blood. This clonotype was sampled from a man over 45 with Graves' hyperthyroidism. The chain couples TRBV2 to TRBJ1-1; a possible D gene is TRBD1 (5 bases). The CDR3 loop reads CASRGPGRTEAFF. The CDR3 DNA sequence: TGTGCCAGCAGAGGTCCGGGACGGACTGAAGCTTTCTTT. Full variable domain (outside the CDR3, taken from reference TRBV2 and TRBJ1-1): EPEVTQTPSHQVTQMGQEVILRCVPISNHLYFYWYRQILGQKVEFLVSFYNNEISEKSEIFDDQFSVERPDGSNFTLKIRSTKLEDSAMYFCASRGPGRTEAFFGQGTRLTVV.